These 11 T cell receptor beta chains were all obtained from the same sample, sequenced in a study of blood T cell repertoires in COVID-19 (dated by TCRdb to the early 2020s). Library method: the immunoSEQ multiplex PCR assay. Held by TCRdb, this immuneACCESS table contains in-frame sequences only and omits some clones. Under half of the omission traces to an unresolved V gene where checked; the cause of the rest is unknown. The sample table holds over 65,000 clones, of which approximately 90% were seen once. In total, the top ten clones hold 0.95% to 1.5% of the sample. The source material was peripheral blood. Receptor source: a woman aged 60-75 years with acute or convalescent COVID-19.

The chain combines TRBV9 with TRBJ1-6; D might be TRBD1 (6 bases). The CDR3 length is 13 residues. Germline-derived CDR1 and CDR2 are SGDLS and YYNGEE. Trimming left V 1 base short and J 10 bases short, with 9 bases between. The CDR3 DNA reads TGTGCCAGCAGCGTACGGGGGGCCTCACCCCTCCACTTT. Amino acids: CASSVRGASPLHF. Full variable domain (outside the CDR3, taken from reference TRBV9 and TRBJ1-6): DSGVTQTPKHLITATGQRVTLRCSPRSGDLSVYWYQQSLDQGLQFLIQYYNGEERAKGNILERFSAQQFPDLHSELNLSSLELGDSALYFCASSVRGASPLHFGNGTRLTVT.

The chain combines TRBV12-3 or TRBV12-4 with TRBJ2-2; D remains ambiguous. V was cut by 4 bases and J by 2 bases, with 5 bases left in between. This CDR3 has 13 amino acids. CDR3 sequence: CASSSLNTGELFF. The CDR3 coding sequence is TGTGCCAGCAGTTCGCTAAACACCGGGGAGCTGTTTTTT.

CDR3: CASRITGDSGNTIYF. The CDR3 bases are TGTGCCAGCAGAATCACAGGCGACTCTGGAAACACCATATATTTT. The gene calls are TRBV6-6 and TRBJ1-3; D is possibly TRBD1 (5 bases). CDR3 length: 15 amino acids. Germline V gives CDR1 MNHNY, CDR2 SVGAGI (reference sequence). V lost 6 bases and J 0 bases, leaving 12 bases between the germline ends.

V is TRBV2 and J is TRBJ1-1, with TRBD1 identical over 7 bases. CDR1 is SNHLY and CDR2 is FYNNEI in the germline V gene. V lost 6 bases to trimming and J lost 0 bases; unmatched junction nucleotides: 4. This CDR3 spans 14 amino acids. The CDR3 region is CASRWDSLNTEAFF. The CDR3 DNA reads TGTGCCAGCAGGTGGGACAGTCTGAACACTGAAGCTTTCTTT. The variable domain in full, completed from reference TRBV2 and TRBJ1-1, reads EPEVTQTPSHQVTQMGQEVILRCVPISNHLYFYWYRQILGQKVEFLVSFYNNEISEKSEIFDDQFSVERPDGSNFTLKIRSTKLEDSAMYFCASRWDSLNTEAFFGQGTRLTVV.

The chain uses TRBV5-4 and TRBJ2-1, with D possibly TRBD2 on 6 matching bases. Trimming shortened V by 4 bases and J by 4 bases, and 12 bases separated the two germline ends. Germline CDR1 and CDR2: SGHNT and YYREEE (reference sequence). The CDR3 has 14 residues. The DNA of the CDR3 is TGTGCCAGCAGCACCACGGGGGTATACAATGAGCAGTTCTTC. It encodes CASSTTGVYNEQFF.

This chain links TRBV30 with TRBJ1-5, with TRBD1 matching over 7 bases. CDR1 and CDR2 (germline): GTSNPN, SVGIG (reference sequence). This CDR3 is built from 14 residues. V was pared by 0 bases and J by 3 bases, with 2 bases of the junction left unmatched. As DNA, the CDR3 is TGTGCCTGGAGTGTAGGGGGCTCCAATCAGCCCCAGCATTTT. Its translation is CAWSVGGSNQPQHF.

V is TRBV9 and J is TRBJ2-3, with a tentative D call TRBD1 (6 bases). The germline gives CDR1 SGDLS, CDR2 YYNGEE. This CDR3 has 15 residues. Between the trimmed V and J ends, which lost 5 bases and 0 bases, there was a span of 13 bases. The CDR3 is CASRLSGQSTDTQYF. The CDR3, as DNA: TGTGCCAGCAGATTATCGGGACAAAGCACAGATACGCAGTATTTT.

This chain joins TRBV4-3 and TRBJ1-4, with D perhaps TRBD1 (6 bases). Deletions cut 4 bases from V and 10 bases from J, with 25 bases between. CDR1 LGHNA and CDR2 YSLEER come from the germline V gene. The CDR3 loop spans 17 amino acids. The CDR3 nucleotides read TGCGCCAGCAGCCCCTCCTTCGCAGGGGACCGCCGGCGAAAACTGTTTTTT. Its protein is CASSPSFAGDRRRKLFF.

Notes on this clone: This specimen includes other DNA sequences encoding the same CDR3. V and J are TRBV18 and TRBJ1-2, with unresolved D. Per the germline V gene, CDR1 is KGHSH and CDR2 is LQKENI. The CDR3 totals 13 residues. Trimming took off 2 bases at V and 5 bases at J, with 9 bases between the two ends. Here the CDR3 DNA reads TGTGCCAGCTCACCATCCGGGGATTATGGCTACACCTTC. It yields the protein CASSPSGDYGYTF.

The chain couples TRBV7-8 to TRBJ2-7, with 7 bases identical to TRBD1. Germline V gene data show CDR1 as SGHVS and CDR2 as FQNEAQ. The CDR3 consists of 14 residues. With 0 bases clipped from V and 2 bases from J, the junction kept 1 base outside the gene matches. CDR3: CASSLAGTAYEQYV. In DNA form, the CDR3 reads TGTGCCAGCAGCTTAGCCGGGACAGCCTACGAGCAGTACGTC.

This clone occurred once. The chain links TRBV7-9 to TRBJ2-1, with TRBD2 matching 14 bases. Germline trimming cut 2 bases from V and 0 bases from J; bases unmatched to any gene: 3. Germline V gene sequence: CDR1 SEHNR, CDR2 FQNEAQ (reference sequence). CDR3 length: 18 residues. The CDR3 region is CASSLSGTSGSSYNEQFF. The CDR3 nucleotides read TGTGCCAGCAGCTTAAGCGGGACTAGCGGGAGCTCCTACAATGAGCAGTTCTTC.